The 21 T cell receptor beta chains below were found in one sample sequenced in a study of blood T cell repertoires in COVID-19. Clones were read by immunoSEQ multiplex PCR, and TCRdb kept only the in-frame ones, dropping some. The data hold about 58,000 clones, with about nine tenths observed a single time. Material for sequencing was peripheral blood. All receptors derive from a woman in her 70s with active COVID-19.

This clone has only one observation. This chain links TRBV27 with TRBJ2-7; TRBD2 matches 11 bases. With V trimmed by 4 bases and J by 7 bases, 12 bases remained unmatched. Germline CDR1 MNHEY, CDR2 SMNVEV (reference sequence). This CDR3 has 16 residues. CDR3 in amino acids: CASSYTSGSAPWEQYF. The CDR3 DNA reads TGTGCCAGCAGTTATACTAGCGGGAGCGCTCCCTGGGAGCAGTACTTC.

This sequence joins TRBV19 and TRBJ2-3; maybe TRBD2 (5 bases). The CDR3 extends over 15 amino acids. Germline V CDR1 and CDR2: LNHDA, SQIVND (reference sequence). The V gene lost 4 bases and the J gene lost 0 bases, with 11 bases spanning the gap. The DNA of the CDR3 is TGTGCCAGTAGTACCCGCTCGGGAAGCACAGATACGCAGTATTTT. Amino acids: CASSTRSGSTDTQYF.

This clone was detected only once. J is TRBJ2-3 and V is TRBV5-1, with 11 nucleotides matching TRBD2. Trimming cost V 0 bases and J 0 bases; bases outside gene matches: 6. Germline V gene lookup returns CDR1 SGHRS and CDR2 YFSETQ. This CDR3 contains 18 residues. CDR3 nucleotide sequence: TGCGCCAGCAGCTTGGTGGCTAGCGGGGGGCTCAGCACAGATACGCAGTATTTT. This translates into CASSLVASGGLSTDTQYF.

This chain uses TRBV9 with TRBJ2-1, with 8 bases matching TRBD2. The CDR3 spans 18 residues. The V gene end was trimmed by 0 bases and the J gene end by 0 bases; junction bases not matched to a gene: 8. Germline lookup yields CDR1 SGDLS and CDR2 YYNGEE. The DNA of the CDR3 is TGTGCCAGCAGCGTAGGCCCCCTCCTAGCGGGCTCCTACAATGAGCAGTTCTTC. It encodes CASSVGPLLAGSYNEQFF. Supplemented by reference TRBV9 and TRBJ2-1, the full variable domain reads DSGVTQTPKHLITATGQRVTLRCSPRSGDLSVYWYQQSLDQGLQFLIQYYNGEERAKGNILERFSAQQFPDLHSELNLSSLELGDSALYFCASSVGPLLAGSYNEQFFGPGTRLTVL.

This clone was observed a few times. The J gene is TRBJ1-2, the V gene TRBV27; 7 positions match TRBD1. Germline CDR1 reads MNHEY; CDR2 reads SMNVEV (reference sequence). J gave up 3 bases and V 5 bases, and 6 bases lay outside the gene matches. This CDR3 has 14 amino acids. CDR3 region: CASSESGGDYGYTF. CDR3 nucleotides: TGTGCCAGCAGTGAATCAGGGGGTGACTATGGCTACACCTTC.

This clone was observed a handful of times. The CDR3 coding sequence is TGTGCCAGCAGTTTACTTGGCGGTGAAAAACTGTTTTTT. This translates into CASSLLGGEKLFF. This chain joins TRBV12-3 or TRBV12-4 and TRBJ1-4; D is uncertain. There are 13 residues in the CDR3. V lost 2 bases and J lost 7, with 8 bases in between.

This chain links TRBV12-3 or TRBV12-4 with TRBJ2-5; D is possibly TRBD2 (6 bases). Trimming shortened V by 5 bases and J by 10 bases, and 14 bases separated the two germline ends. The CDR3 runs to 12 residues. Here the CDR3 DNA reads TGTGCCAGCAGTATTAAGACCGGGGGCCAGTACTTC. Translated: CASSIKTGGQYF.

The genes are TRBV19 and TRBJ2-1; 8 nucleotides align to TRBD2. Germline CDR1 and CDR2: LNHDA and SQIVND (reference sequence). V shed 3 bases, J shed 6 bases, and the junction held 7 bases outside the gene matches. The CDR3 is made up of 15 amino acids. The CDR3 DNA reads as TGTGCCAGTAGTATTCAAGCGGGAGCCCTCAATGAGCAGTTCTTC. The encoded protein is CASSIQAGALNEQFF. Complete variable domain (other parts from reference TRBV19 and TRBJ2-1): DGGITQSPKYLFRKEGQNVTLSCEQNLNHDAMYWYRQDPGQGLRLIYYSQIVNDFQKGDIAEGYSVSREKKESFPLTVTSAQKNPTAFYLCASSIQAGALNEQFFGPGTRLTVL.

CDR3 nucleotide sequence: TGTGCCAGCAGCCAAGTATTCGACACTGAAGCTTTCTTT. This translates into CASSQVFDTEAFF. V is TRBV3-1 (or the pseudogene TRBV3-2) and J is TRBJ1-1; D ambiguous. Germline CDR1 and CDR2: LGHDT and YNNKEL (reference sequence). The ends were cut back, 1 base at V and 3 bases at J, with 6 bases in the middle. This CDR3 contains 13 residues.

The chain joins TRBV5-1 to TRBJ1-2; D gene uncertain. V was trimmed by 4 bases and J by 0 bases, leaving 10 bases between them. CDR3 length: 14 amino acids. Germline CDR1 reads SGHRS; CDR2 reads YFSETQ. In nucleotides, the CDR3 is TGCGCCAGCAGCCCGCCCGGGGCTAACTATGGCTACACCTTC. It encodes CASSPPGANYGYTF.

V and J are TRBV4-1 and TRBJ2-7; 10 positions match TRBD2. Trimming took 1 base from V and 3 from J; bases not matched to a gene: 15. The CDR3 covers 19 residues. CDR1 is MGHRA and CDR2 is YSYEKL in the germline V gene. In DNA form, the CDR3 reads TGCGCCAGCAGCCAAGGGGTACCGCCTGGGACTAGCGCTCTCTACGAGCAGTACTTC. It is translated as CASSQGVPPGTSALYEQYF.

This clone is a singleton in its sample. The V gene is TRBV14, the J gene TRBJ2-3; weak D call: TRBD1 (6 bases). The CDR3 is made up of 16 amino acids. V was clipped by 4 bases and J by 2 bases, with 16 bases between them. Germline V gives CDR1 SGHDN, CDR2 FVKESK. The CDR3 DNA reads TGTGCCAGCAGCCCCCTGACAGGAGTCATCACAGATACGCAGTATTTT. It is translated as CASSPLTGVITDTQYF.

V is TRBV4-1 and J is TRBJ1-5; D gene uncertain. V was trimmed by 0 bases and J by 2 bases, leaving 11 bases between them. The germline CDR1 and CDR2 sequences are MGHRA and YSYEKL. The CDR3 is 16 amino acids. The CDR3 region has the DNA TGCGCCAGCAGCCAAGATCTGGGGAGGCGCAATCAGCCCCAGCATTTT. Translation gives CASSQDLGRRNQPQHF.

The chain employs TRBV5-1 and TRBJ2-7; D is possibly TRBD1 (6 bases). Germline V gene sequence: CDR1 SGHRS, CDR2 YFSETQ. The V gene lost 0 bases and the J gene lost 7 bases, with 14 bases spanning the gap. The CDR3 has 14 amino acids. As DNA, the CDR3 is TGCGCCAGCAGCTTGGATGGACAGCCCTTGGAGCAGTACTTC. Translated: CASSLDGQPLEQYF.

This clone has a handful of counts. The chain carries TRBV30 and TRBJ2-1, with a tentative D call TRBD2 (6 bases). The CDR3 is made up of 16 amino acids. The ends were cut back, 0 bases at V and 4 bases at J, with 16 bases in the middle. CDR1 is GTSNPN, CDR2 SVGIG, per germline (reference sequence). The CDR3 spells CAWSVPRGLRYNEQFF. CDR3 sequence (DNA): TGTGCCTGGAGTGTCCCAAGGGGACTCCGTTACAATGAGCAGTTCTTC.

This sequence joins TRBV5-1 and TRBJ1-6, with TRBD1 as a possible D gene (5 bases). The CDR3 extends over 15 amino acids. CDR1 and CDR2 (germline): SGHRS, YFSETQ. Trimming pared 1 base from V and 6 bases from J, leaving 11 bases between. Here the CDR3 reads CASSLSQGGNSPLHF. CDR3 nucleotide sequence: TGCGCCAGCAGCTTGTCCCAGGGCGGTAATTCACCCCTCCACTTT. The entire variable domain, with the rest obtained from reference TRBV5-1 and TRBJ1-6, is as follows: KAGVTQTPRYLIKTRGQQVTLSCSPISGHRSVSWYQQTPGQGLQFLFEYFSETQRNKGNFPGRFSGRQFSNSRSEMNVSTLELGDSALYLCASSLSQGGNSPLHFGNGTRLTVT.

This rearrangement joins TRBV5-1 to TRBJ2-2, with 7 bases aligning to TRBD2. CDR1 SGHRS and CDR2 YFSETQ come from the germline V gene. There are 15 residues in the CDR3. The ends lost 2 bases at V and 3 bases at J; junction bases unmatched: 4. CDR3 nucleotides: TGCGCCAGCAGCTTAGGGCTAGCGGACACCGGGGAGCTGTTTTTT. Its protein product is CASSLGLADTGELFF.

The CDR3 loop is CASSLSRAGSTDTQYF. CDR3 DNA: TGTGCCAGCAGTTTATCGCGGGCGGGGAGCACAGATACGCAGTATTTT. V gene TRBV27 combines with J gene TRBJ2-3; D is possibly TRBD2 (6 bases). V was trimmed by 0 bases and J by 0 bases, leaving 10 bases between them. There are 16 residues in the CDR3. Germline CDR1 is MNHEY and CDR2 is SMNVEV (reference sequence).

This sequence joins TRBV6-1 and TRBJ1-1; tentatively, D is TRBD1 (5 bases). The CDR3 is 15 residues long. Germline lookup yields CDR1 MNHNS and CDR2 SASEGT. V was cut by 5 bases and J by 1 base, with 14 bases left in between. The CDR3 nucleotides read TGTGCCAGCAGTCCCGGGGGGGGAGAGAACACTGAAGCTTTCTTT. Its translation is CASSPGGGENTEAFF.

V and J are TRBV5-1 and TRBJ1-2; 12 bases agree with TRBD1. Germline V CDR1 and CDR2: SGHRS, YFSETQ. Trimming removed 3 bases from V and 7 bases from J; junction bases left unmatched: 4. CDR3 length: 14 residues. The CDR3 DNA follows: TGCGCCAGCAGCTCCGGGACAGGGGGCCGTGGCTACACCTTC. Protein sequence: CASSSGTGGRGYTF.

The chain joins TRBV19 to TRBJ2-2, with TRBD1 matching over 7 bases. CDR1 and CDR2 from the germline V gene are LNHDA and SQIVND (reference sequence). V shed 6 bases and J 6 bases; nucleotides not matched to a gene: 4. The CDR3 is made up of 13 amino acids. CDR3 sequence reads: CASSTGVAGELFF. CDR3 in DNA: TGTGCCAGTAGCACAGGGGTGGCCGGGGAGCTGTTTTTT.